The 30 T cell receptor beta chains reported below all come from one sample, sequenced in a study of CD8 T cells in ankylosing spondylitis. In TCRdb, the 5' RACE reads were re-called with MiXCR into one record per CDR3 protein. The sample lists approximately 240,000 distinct CDR3 sequences, roughly a quarter occurring once. Sequencing was performed on blood, either unsorted or a sorted T cell fraction (not recorded which). The receptors shown here come from a male donor with ankylosing spondylitis or in good health (not recorded which).

This clonotype has a count of ten or more. The chain employs TRBV20-1 and TRBJ1-1, with TRBD1 as a possible D gene (5 bases). The CDR3 is 15 residues long. Per germline, CDR1 DFQATT and CDR2 SNEGSKA (reference sequence). Trimming shortened V by 3 bases and J by 4 bases, and 18 bases separated the two germline ends. CDR3 nucleotides: TGCAGTGCTAGCGGGAGGGAGGGGTGGGGCACTGAAGCTTTCTTT. Translation: CSASGREGWGTEAFF.

This clonotype was counted ten times or more. This rearrangement joins TRBV2 to TRBJ2-3; D is unclear. CDR1 is SNHLY and CDR2 is FYNNEI in the germline V gene. The CDR3 is made up of 12 amino acids. V was shortened by 6 bases and J by 2 bases, with 6 bases between the two germline ends. CDR3 sequence: CASRENTDTQYF. In DNA form, the CDR3 reads TGTGCCAGCAGGGAAAACACAGATACGCAGTATTTT.

This clonotype came up many times. This sequence joins TRBV12-3 or TRBV12-4 and TRBJ2-5; 9 nucleotides match TRBD2. The CDR3 sequence is 14 residues long. V shed 8 bases and J 1 base; nucleotides not matched to a gene: 5. In DNA form, the CDR3 reads TGTGCCAGCGGGCGGGGGGGAGTCCAAGAGACCCAGTACTTC. Its protein is CASGRGGVQETQYF.

V usage is TRBV12-3 or TRBV12-4 and J usage is TRBJ1-2; D is perhaps TRBD1 (6 bases). The CDR3 totals 14 residues. Trimming shortened V by 4 bases and J by 6 bases, and 15 bases separated the two germline ends. The CDR3 loop is CASSSQGRGDGYTF. In DNA form, the CDR3 reads TGTGCCAGCAGTTCCCAGGGGAGAGGGGATGGCTACACCTTC.

The V call is TRBV9, the J call TRBJ2-7, with D possibly being TRBD2 (6 bases). The length of the CDR3 is 16 residues. Trimming took 5 bases from V and 0 from J, leaving 18 bases between them. Germline CDR1 SGDLS, CDR2 YYNGEE. CDR3 in DNA: TGTGCCAGCAGTGAACTCGATGGGGGGAACTCCTACGAGCAGTACTTC. Its translation is CASSELDGGNSYEQYF.

In its sample, this clonotype was seen many times. Here the CDR3 DNA reads TGTGCCAGCACCCCGGCCCTCCAAGAGACCCAGTACTTC. Its translation is CASTPALQETQYF. The V call is TRBV12-3 or TRBV12-4, the J call TRBJ2-5, with no clear D. CDR3 length equals 13 residues. The ends were cut back, 7 bases at V and 1 base at J, with 10 bases in the middle.

This clonotype has a single count. The chain recombines TRBV7-2 with TRBJ2-5; D unclear. Germline V gene sequence: CDR1 SGHTA, CDR2 FQGNSA. The germline V and J ends were trimmed by 1 base and 5 bases, with 11 bases remaining between them. The CDR3 covers 14 residues. CDR3 bases: TGTGCCAGCAGCTTAGAAGCTAGGAGTGAGACCCAGTACTTC. Its translation is CASSLEARSETQYF.

This chain links TRBV20-1 with TRBJ2-7; D is unclear. Trimming removed 0 bases from V and 4 bases from J, with 16 bases in between. Germline V gene sequence: CDR1 DFQATT, CDR2 SNEGSKA (reference sequence). CDR3 length equals 15 residues. The CDR3 sequence is CSARDLTKIKYEQYF. For the CDR3, the DNA is TGCAGTGCTAGAGATCTGACGAAGATCAAGTACGAGCAGTACTTC.

This clonotype was seen ten or more times. V gene TRBV20-1 combines with J gene TRBJ2-1, with 8 bases fitting TRBD2. The CDR3 is 15 residues long. The germline V gene encodes CDR1 DFQATT and CDR2 SNEGSKA (reference sequence). V lost 2 bases to trimming and J lost 0 bases; unmatched junction nucleotides: 3. This CDR3 is CSARPGTSSYNEQFF. As DNA, the CDR3 is TGCAGTGCTAGACCCGGGACTAGCTCCTACAATGAGCAGTTCTTC.

The J gene is TRBJ2-7, the V gene TRBV29-1; D remains ambiguous. Per the germline V gene, CDR1 is SQVTM and CDR2 is ANQGSEA. The V gene lost 3 bases and the J gene lost 5 bases, with 8 bases spanning the gap. The CDR3 runs 11 residues. As DNA, the CDR3 is TGCAGCGTTGAGTCGAGCCACGAGCAGTACTTC. Translated, it gives CSVESSHEQYF.

This clonotype was detected many times. CDR3 nucleotide sequence: TGCAGTGCTAAGGAGGGGACTAGCAGAGAGCAGTTCTTC. The encoded protein is CSAKEGTSREQFF. V is TRBV20-1 and J is TRBJ2-1; the match to TRBD2 covers 9 bases. The germline V gene encodes CDR1 DFQATT and CDR2 SNEGSKA (reference sequence). CDR3 size: 13 residues. The ends lost 4 bases at V and 10 bases at J; junction bases unmatched: 8.

Ten or more counts support this clonotype. V is TRBV6-5 and J is TRBJ2-3; D is ambiguous. This CDR3 is 14 amino acids long. The germline gives CDR1 MNHEY, CDR2 SVGAGI. Trimming took 2 bases from V and 6 from J, leaving 12 bases between them. The chain's CDR3 is CASSYLGGGDTQYF. The DNA of the CDR3 is TGTGCCAGCAGTTACCTTGGCGGTGGGGATACGCAGTATTTT.

This clonotype has more than one count but fewer than ten. The chain joins TRBV20-1 to TRBJ2-5, with 7 bases fitting TRBD2. Germline V gene sequence: CDR1 DFQATT, CDR2 SNEGSKA (reference sequence). Trimming took 6 bases from V and 1 from J; bases not matched to a gene: 11. This CDR3 is 15 amino acids long. The CDR3 DNA reads TGCAGTGCAAAACCTAGCGGCTCTATCCAAGAGACCCAGTACTTC. Translating it yields CSAKPSGSIQETQYF.

This clonotype was picked up a small number of times. V gene TRBV29-1 combines with J gene TRBJ2-5; 8 bases are a match to TRBD1. Germline CDR1 is SQVTM and CDR2 is ANQGSEA. V trimming: 7 bases; J trimming: 3 bases; junction bases outside the gene matches: 4. CDR3 length equals 12 residues. The CDR3 DNA sequence: TGCAGCGGGAAGACAGGGGAAGAGACCCAGTACTTC. Residues: CSGKTGEETQYF.

This clonotype has a count of ten or more. The genes are TRBV7-9 and TRBJ1-4; 8 bases agree with TRBD1. V shed 5 bases, J shed 5 bases, and the junction held 7 bases outside the gene matches. Germline CDR1 is SEHNR and CDR2 is FQNEAQ (reference sequence). The CDR3 is 15 residues long. This CDR3 reads CASSAQGAENEKLFF. CDR3 in DNA: TGTGCCAGCAGCGCCCAGGGGGCTGAAAATGAAAAACTGTTTTTT.

This clonotype was seen a handful of times. This sequence may be a read error, since a much larger clone differs from it by one base. This sequence joins TRBV20-1 and TRBJ2-3; no firm D call. This CDR3 is built from 11 residues. Germline loops: CDR1 DFQATT, CDR2 SNEGSKA (reference sequence). The V and J ends lost 3 bases and 6 bases respectively, with 7 bases between them. The CDR3 is CSARTWDTQYF. The CDR3 bases are TGCAGTGCTAGGACCTGGGATACGCAGTATTTT.

This clonotype has just a few counts. V gene TRBV29-1 combines with J gene TRBJ2-5; 9 positions match TRBD1. The CDR3 is 13 amino acids. Germline CDR1 SQVTM, CDR2 ANQGSEA. Trimming took 6 bases from V and 5 from J; bases not matched to a gene: 7. The CDR3 loop is CSVKNRGPETQYF. CDR3 nucleotides: TGCAGCGTGAAAAACAGGGGGCCGGAGACCCAGTACTTC.

This clonotype showed up many times. This chain links TRBV27 with TRBJ2-2, with D possibly being TRBD1 (5 bases). Trimming left V 7 bases short and J 3 bases short, with 12 bases between. Per the germline V gene, CDR1 is MNHEY and CDR2 is SMNVEV (reference sequence). The CDR3 length is 14 residues. CDR3 loop: CASMAQGHTGELFF. The CDR3 DNA sequence: TGTGCCAGCATGGCGCAGGGTCACACCGGGGAGCTGTTTTTT.

This clonotype has ten or more counts. The rearrangement links TRBV20-1 to TRBJ2-2; D is possibly TRBD1 (5 bases). The CDR3 extends over 15 amino acids. CDR1 and CDR2 from the germline V gene are DFQATT and SNEGSKA (reference sequence). Deletions cut 0 bases from V and 4 bases from J, with 12 bases between. DNA for the CDR3: TGCAGTGCTAGAGACGGCAGGGTTATCACCGGGGAGCTGTTTTTT. This encodes CSARDGRVITGELFF.

The sample holds many counts of this clonotype. The chain recombines TRBV4-2 with TRBJ1-1, with TRBD1 matching 8 bases. The CDR3 consists of 17 residues. The J segment lost 1 base and the V segment lost 0 bases, leaving 7 bases of the junction unmatched. Germline V gene data show CDR1 as LGHNA and CDR2 as YNFKEQ. CDR3 protein: CASSQDRNRGANTEAFF. CDR3 nucleotide sequence: TGTGCCAGCAGCCAAGATCGAAACAGGGGGGCGAACACTGAAGCTTTCTTT.

The J gene is TRBJ2-7, the V gene TRBV14, with D maybe TRBD1 (5 bases). The germline CDR1 and CDR2 sequences are SGHDN and FVKESK. V dropped 0 bases and J dropped 3 bases, with 18 bases sitting between them. The CDR3 loop spans 17 amino acids. The CDR3 sequence is CASSQEVSPGYSYEQYF. The CDR3 bases are TGTGCCAGCAGCCAAGAGGTCAGCCCAGGGTACAGCTACGAGCAGTACTTC.

The chain employs TRBV6-1 and TRBJ2-6, with a weak D call TRBD1 (6 bases). The V end was cut by 7 bases, the J end by 0 bases, with 22 bases between. The CDR3 consists of 19 residues. Germline loops: CDR1 MNHNS, CDR2 SASEGT. CDR3 loop: CASTRGHSDSLSGANVLTF. DNA for the CDR3: TGTGCCAGCACCCGAGGCCATTCGGACAGCCTCTCTGGGGCCAACGTCCTGACTTTC.

This clonotype appeared a few times. This chain links TRBV5-5 with TRBJ2-5; unclear D gene. Trimming took 0 bases from V and 5 from J, leaving 11 bases between them. The CDR3 is 14 residues long. In germline, CDR1 is SGHKS, CDR2 YYEKEE (reference sequence). For the CDR3, the DNA is TGTGCCAGCAGCTTGGCCGGCGGTGAGGAGACCCAGTACTTC. This codes for CASSLAGGEETQYF.

J is TRBJ2-2 and V is TRBV12-3 or TRBV12-4, with D maybe TRBD1 (6 bases). Trimming stripped 2 bases from V and 0 bases from J, with 19 bases between. The CDR3 covers 19 residues. The CDR3 coding sequence is TGTGCCAGCAGTTTAAGAAGCAGGGGTCAACGACCGAACACCGGGGAGCTGTTTTTT. It specifies CASSLRSRGQRPNTGELFF.

This clonotype was seen ten or more times. In DNA form, the CDR3 reads TGTGCCATCAGCCCCGCTAGCGGGGGAGAGACCCAGTACTTC. Translated: CAISPASGGETQYF. The genes are TRBV10-3 and TRBJ2-5, with 10 nucleotides matching TRBD2. This CDR3 spans 14 amino acids. Losses at the gene ends were 6 bases for V and 4 bases for J; bases not matched to a gene: 5. The germline V gene encodes CDR1 ENHRY and CDR2 SYGVKD.

V usage is TRBV5-6 and J usage is TRBJ2-2; D may be TRBD1 or TRBD2 (5 bases each). Germline V gives CDR1 SGHDT, CDR2 YYEEEE. V lost 0 bases to trimming and J lost 3 bases, with 15 bases between them. The CDR3 extends over 17 amino acids. This CDR3 is CASSLAGALGYTGELFF. CDR3 coding DNA: TGTGCCAGCAGCTTGGCCGGGGCGTTGGGCTACACCGGGGAGCTGTTTTTT.

The sample holds many counts of this clonotype. The V and J genes are TRBV2 and TRBJ2-5, with TRBD1 identical over 8 bases. V was pared by 4 bases and J by 5 bases, with 3 bases of the junction left unmatched. CDR1 SNHLY and CDR2 FYNNEI come from the germline V gene. This CDR3 comprises 13 residues. The CDR3 reads CASSGQGRETQYF. CDR3 sequence (DNA): TGTGCCAGCAGTGGACAGGGGCGGGAGACCCAGTACTTC.

Ten or more counts support this clonotype. The chain carries TRBV9 and TRBJ2-1, with 7 bases identical to TRBD2. The CDR3 contains 15 residues. J lost 4 bases, V lost 3 bases, and 7 bases had no gene match. Germline values: CDR1 SGDLS, CDR2 YYNGEE. CDR3 in amino acids: CASSGQRGVYNEQFF. CDR3 bases: TGTGCCAGCAGCGGTCAGCGGGGAGTTTACAATGAGCAGTTCTTC.

The chain has TRBV7-6 and TRBJ2-7; TRBD2 matches at 7 bases. Germline V lookup: CDR1 SGHVS, CDR2 FNYEAQ. The CDR3 length is 16 residues. With 5 bases clipped from V and 3 bases from J, the junction kept 13 bases outside the gene matches. The CDR3 bases are TGTGCCAGCAGCCCCCTTCTGCGGGGGAGGAACTACGAGCAGTACTTC. Amino acids: CASSPLLRGRNYEQYF.

This clonotype has ten or more counts. The genes are TRBV29-1 and TRBJ2-7, with 7 bases aligning to TRBD1. Trimming took 7 bases from V and 3 from J; bases not matched to a gene: 6. Germline CDR1 reads SQVTM; CDR2 reads ANQGSEA. The CDR3 contains 12 residues. CDR3 DNA: TGCAGCGCCCGGGACAGTTACTACGAGCAGTACTTC. Residues: CSARDSYYEQYF.